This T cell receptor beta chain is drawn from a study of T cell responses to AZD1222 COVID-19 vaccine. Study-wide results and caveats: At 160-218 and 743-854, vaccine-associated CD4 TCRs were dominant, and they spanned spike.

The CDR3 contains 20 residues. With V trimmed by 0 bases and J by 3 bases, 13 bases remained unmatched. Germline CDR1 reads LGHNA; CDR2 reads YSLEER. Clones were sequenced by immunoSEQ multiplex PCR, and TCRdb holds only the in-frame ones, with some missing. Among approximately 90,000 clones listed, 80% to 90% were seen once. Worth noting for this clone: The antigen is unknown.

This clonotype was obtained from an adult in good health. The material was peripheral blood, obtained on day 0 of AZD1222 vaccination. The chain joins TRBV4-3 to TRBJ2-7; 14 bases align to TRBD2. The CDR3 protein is CASSQEGGTSGSLGIYEQYF. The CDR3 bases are TGCGCCAGCAGCCAAGAAGGGGGGACTAGCGGGAGCCTGGGGATCTACGAGCAGTACTTC.